What follows are 10 T cell receptor beta chains derived from one specimen sequenced in a study of monozygotic twins with inflammatory bowel disease. With the 5' RACE reads reprocessed, TCRdb shows one record per CDR3 protein and no DNA. This table lists 70,000 to 95,000 distinct CDR3 sequences. Sequencing was performed on blood. These receptors were collected from a human donor with ulcerative colitis or Crohn's disease, or a healthy co-twin of an affected twin (not recorded which).

V usage is TRBV20-1 and J usage is TRBJ2-1; the TCRdb call, TRBD1, lacks DNA for checking. Germline values: CDR1 DFQATT, CDR2 SNEGSKA (reference sequence). This CDR3 region has 15 residues. The CDR3 sequence is CSADAPRGPYNEQFF.

This chain joins TRBV7-9 and TRBJ2-3; TCRdb's assignment of TRBD1 cannot be checked, as there is no DNA. Germline assignment: CDR1 SEHNR and CDR2 FQNEAQ (reference sequence). The CDR3 has 14 residues. This chain's CDR3 is CASSPRTATDTQYF.

CDR3 region: CVSMDRSSGNTIYF. This chain joins TRBV27 and TRBJ1-3; there is no DNA to check the TCRdb D call of TRBD1. Germline V CDR1 and CDR2: MNHEY, SMNVEV (reference sequence). The CDR3 spans 14 residues.

This chain links TRBV5-1 with TRBJ1-5; TCRdb indicates TRBD1, and absent DNA this call remains unverified. The CDR3 is 13 amino acids. Germline CDR1 reads SGHRS; CDR2 reads YFSETQ. The CDR3 region is CASSATGYQPQHF.

J is TRBJ2-3 and V is TRBV27; TCRdb selects TRBD2, and the lack of DNA leaves this call unchecked. Germline loops: CDR1 MNHEY, CDR2 SMNVEV (reference sequence). The CDR3 has 15 residues. The CDR3 loop reads CASSPLALSTDTQYF.

The chain recombines TRBV29-1 with TRBJ2-7; TCRdb selects TRBD1, and the lack of DNA leaves this call unchecked. This CDR3 is 14 amino acids long. Germline values: CDR1 SQVTM, CDR2 ANQGSEA. CDR3 region: CSVLGTVSIDEQYF.

V usage is TRBV20-1 and J usage is TRBJ2-2. This CDR3 has 11 residues. Germline CDR1 is DFQATT and CDR2 is SNEGSKA (reference sequence). CDR3 in amino acids: CSGLMNGELFF.

The rearrangement uses TRBV5-5 and TRBJ1-1. The CDR3 spans 12 residues. Germline loops: CDR1 SGHKS, CDR2 YYEKEE (reference sequence). This chain's CDR3 is CASSPEKTEAFF.

The chain uses TRBV5-1 and TRBJ1-1. Per the germline V gene, CDR1 is SGHRS and CDR2 is YFSETQ. CDR3 length: 17 residues. CDR3 residues: CASSLGGLGGRGFEAFF.

The CDR3 protein is CASSYSLGTEAFF. The gene calls are TRBV6-5 and TRBJ1-1. The CDR3 runs to 13 residues. The V gene's germline CDR1 is MNHEY and CDR2 SVGAGI.